This T cell receptor (beta chain) was profiled in a study of graft-versus-host responses after intestinal transplantation. Assay used: immunoSEQ multiplex PCR; TCRdb lists only in-frame clones, some missing. Among tens of thousands of clones listed, 91% were seen once. To note about this clone: Its target is unknown.

From germline, CDR1 is SQVTM and CDR2 ANQGSEA. The CDR3 is 12 amino acids. V was clipped by 4 bases and J by 0 bases, with 6 bases between them. The receptor was isolated from a human donor who was the organ donor for an intestinal transplant. The chain combines TRBV29-1 with TRBJ1-2; tentatively, D is TRBD1 (5 bases). The sample here was unstimulated CD8+ T cells sorted from spleen or lymph node cells, taken before transplant. The CDR3 is CSVVTANYGYTF. The CDR3 DNA reads TGCAGCGTTGTGACAGCTAACTATGGCTACACCTTC.